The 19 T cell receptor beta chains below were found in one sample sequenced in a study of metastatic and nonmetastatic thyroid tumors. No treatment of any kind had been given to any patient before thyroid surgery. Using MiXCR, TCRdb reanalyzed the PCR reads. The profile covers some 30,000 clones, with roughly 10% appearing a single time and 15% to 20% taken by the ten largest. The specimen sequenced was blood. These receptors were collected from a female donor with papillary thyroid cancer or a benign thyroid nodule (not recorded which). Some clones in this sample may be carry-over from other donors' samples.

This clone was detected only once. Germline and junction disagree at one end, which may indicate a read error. This chain's CDR3 is CAGSLEIEQFF. In nucleotides, the CDR3 is TGCGCCGGCAGCTTAGAGATTGAGCAGTTCTTC. The chain carries TRBV5-1 and TRBJ2-1; D is uncertain. Germline CDR1 reads SGHRS; CDR2 reads YFSETQ. The CDR3 runs 11 residues.

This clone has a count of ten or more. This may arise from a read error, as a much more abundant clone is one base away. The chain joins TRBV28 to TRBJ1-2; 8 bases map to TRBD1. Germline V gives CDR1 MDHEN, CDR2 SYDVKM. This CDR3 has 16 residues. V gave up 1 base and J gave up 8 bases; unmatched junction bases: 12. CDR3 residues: CASSLSGAGGERGYTF. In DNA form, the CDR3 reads TGTGCCAGCAGTTTATCCGGGGCAGGGGGCGAAAGGGGCTACACCTTC.

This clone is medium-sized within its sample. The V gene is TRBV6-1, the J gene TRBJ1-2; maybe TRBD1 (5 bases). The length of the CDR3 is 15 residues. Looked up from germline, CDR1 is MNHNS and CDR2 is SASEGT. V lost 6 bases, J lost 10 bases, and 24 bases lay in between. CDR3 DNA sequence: TGTGCCAGCAGGGACCCGGGGGGGGACTATAAAGCCTACACCTTC. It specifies CASRDPGGDYKAYTF.

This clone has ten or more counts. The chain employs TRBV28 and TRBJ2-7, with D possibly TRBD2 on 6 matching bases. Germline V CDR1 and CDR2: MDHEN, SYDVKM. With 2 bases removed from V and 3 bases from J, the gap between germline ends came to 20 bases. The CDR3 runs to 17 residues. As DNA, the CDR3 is TGTGCCAGCAGTTTAGTTAGACTGAACCCCGGGGGCTACGAGCAGTACTTC. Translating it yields CASSLVRLNPGGYEQYF. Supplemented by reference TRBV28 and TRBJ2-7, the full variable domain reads DVKVTQSSRYLVKRTGEKVFLECVQDMDHENMFWYRQDPGLGLRLIYFSYDVKMKEKGDIPEGYSVSREKKERFSLILESASTNQTSMYLCASSLVRLNPGGYEQYFGPGTRLTVT.

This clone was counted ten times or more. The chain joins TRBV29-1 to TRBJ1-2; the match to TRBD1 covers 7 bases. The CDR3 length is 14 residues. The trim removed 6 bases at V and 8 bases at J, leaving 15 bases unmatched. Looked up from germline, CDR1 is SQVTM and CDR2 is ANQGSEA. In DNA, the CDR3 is TGCAGCGTGGGGGACAGCTCCATGACGGCCGGCTACACCTTC. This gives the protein CSVGDSSMTAGYTF.

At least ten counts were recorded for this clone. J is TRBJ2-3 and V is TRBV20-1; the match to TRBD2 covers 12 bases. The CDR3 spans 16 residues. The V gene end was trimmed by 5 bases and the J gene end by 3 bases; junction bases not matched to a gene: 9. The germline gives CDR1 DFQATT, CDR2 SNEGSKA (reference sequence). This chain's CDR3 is CSARLSTSGSTDTQYF. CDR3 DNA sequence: TGCAGTGCTCGACTATCGACTAGCGGGAGTACAGATACGCAGTATTTT.

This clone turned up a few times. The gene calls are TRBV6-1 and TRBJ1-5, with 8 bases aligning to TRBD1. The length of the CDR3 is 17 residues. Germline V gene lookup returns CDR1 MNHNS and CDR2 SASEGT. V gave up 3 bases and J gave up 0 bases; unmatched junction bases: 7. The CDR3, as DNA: TGTGCCAGCAGTGACAGGGGGCGACTTTATAGCAATCAGCCCCAGCATTTT. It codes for CASSDRGRLYSNQPQHF.

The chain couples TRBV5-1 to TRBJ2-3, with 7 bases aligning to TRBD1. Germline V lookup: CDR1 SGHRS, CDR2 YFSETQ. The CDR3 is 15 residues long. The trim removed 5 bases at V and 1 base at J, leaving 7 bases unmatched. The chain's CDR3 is CASRWDRPGTDTQYF. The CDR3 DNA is TGCGCCAGCAGATGGGACAGACCCGGCACAGATACGCAGTATTTT.

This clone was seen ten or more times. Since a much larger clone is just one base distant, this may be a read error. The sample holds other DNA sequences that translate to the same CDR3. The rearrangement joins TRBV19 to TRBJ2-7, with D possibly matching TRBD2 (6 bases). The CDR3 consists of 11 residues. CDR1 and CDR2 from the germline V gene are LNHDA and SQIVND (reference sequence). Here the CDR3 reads CARGTLGDRYF. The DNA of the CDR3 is TGCGCCAGAGGGACTCTCGGTGATCGGTACTTC.

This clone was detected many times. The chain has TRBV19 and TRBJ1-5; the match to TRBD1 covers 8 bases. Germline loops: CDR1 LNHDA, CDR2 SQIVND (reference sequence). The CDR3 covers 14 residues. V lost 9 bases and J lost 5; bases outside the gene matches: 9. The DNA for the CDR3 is TGTGCCAGCGCTAGGACAGGGAGCTATCAGCCCCAGCATTTT. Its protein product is CASARTGSYQPQHF. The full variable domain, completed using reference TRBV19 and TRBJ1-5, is DGGITQSPKYLFRKEGQNVTLSCEQNLNHDAMYWYRQDPGQGLRLIYYSQIVNDFQKGDIAEGYSVSREKKESFPLTVTSAQKNPTAFYLCASARTGSYQPQHFGDGTRLSIL.

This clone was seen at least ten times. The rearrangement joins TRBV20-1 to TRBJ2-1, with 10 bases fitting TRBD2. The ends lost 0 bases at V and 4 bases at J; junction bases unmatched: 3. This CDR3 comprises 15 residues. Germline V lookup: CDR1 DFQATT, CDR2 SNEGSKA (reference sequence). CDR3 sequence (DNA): TGCAGTGCTAGAGATGCTAGCGGGAGTTACAATGAGCAGTTCTTC. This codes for CSARDASGSYNEQFF.

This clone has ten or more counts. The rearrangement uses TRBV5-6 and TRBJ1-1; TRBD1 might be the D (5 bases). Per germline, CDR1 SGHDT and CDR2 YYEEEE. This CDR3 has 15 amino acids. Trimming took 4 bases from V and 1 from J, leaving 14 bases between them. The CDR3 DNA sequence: TGTGCCAGCAGCCTGGAGTTGGGACCGAACACTGAAGCTTTCTTT. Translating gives CASSLELGPNTEAFF.

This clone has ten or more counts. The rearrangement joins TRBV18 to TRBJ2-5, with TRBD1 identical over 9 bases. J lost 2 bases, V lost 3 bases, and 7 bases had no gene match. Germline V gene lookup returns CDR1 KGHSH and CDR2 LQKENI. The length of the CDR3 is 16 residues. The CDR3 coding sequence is TGTGCCAGCTCACCCGGGGACAGGGCAGCTCAAGAGACCCAGTACTTC. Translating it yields CASSPGDRAAQETQYF.

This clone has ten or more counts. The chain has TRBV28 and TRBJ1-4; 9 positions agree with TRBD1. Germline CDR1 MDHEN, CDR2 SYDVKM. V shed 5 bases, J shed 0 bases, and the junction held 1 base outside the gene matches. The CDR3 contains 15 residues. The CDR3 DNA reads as TGTGCCAGCAGTGGGACAGGGACAACTAATGAAAAACTGTTTTTT. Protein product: CASSGTGTTNEKLFF.

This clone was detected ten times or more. The DNA of the CDR3 is TGTGCCAGCAGTTTAACCTCCCGGGCACGGGTACACGAGCAGTACTTC. It codes for CASSLTSRARVHEQYF. The V gene is TRBV27, the J gene TRBJ2-7, with no clear D. V shed 2 bases and J shed 5 bases, with 19 bases lying between them. The CDR3 is 16 residues long. Germline V CDR1 and CDR2: MNHEY, SMNVEV (reference sequence).

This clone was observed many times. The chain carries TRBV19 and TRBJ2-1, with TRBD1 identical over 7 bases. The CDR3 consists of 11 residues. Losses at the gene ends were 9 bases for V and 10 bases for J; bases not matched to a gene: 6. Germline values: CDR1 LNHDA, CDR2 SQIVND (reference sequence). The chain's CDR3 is CASRQGHEQFF. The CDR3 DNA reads TGTGCCAGCCGACAGGGACACGAGCAGTTCTTC.

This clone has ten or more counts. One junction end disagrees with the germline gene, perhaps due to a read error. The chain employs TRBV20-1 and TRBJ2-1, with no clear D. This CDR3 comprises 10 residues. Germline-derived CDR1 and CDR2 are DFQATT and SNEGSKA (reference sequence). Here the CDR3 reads CSAGNRARVF. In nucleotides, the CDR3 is TGCAGTGCTGGGAACCGAGCACGGGTCTTC.

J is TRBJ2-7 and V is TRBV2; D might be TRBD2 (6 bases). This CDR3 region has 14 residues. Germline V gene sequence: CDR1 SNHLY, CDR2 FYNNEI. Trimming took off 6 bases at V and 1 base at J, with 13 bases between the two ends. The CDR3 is CASRESSGSYEQYF. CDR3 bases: TGTGCCAGCAGGGAAAGTAGCGGATCCTACGAGCAGTACTTC. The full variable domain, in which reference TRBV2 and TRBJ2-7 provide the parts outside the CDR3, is EPEVTQTPSHQVTQMGQEVILRCVPISNHLYFYWYRQILGQKVEFLVSFYNNEISEKSEIFDDQFSVERPDGSNFTLKIRSTKLEDSAMYFCASRESSGSYEQYFGPGTRLTVT.

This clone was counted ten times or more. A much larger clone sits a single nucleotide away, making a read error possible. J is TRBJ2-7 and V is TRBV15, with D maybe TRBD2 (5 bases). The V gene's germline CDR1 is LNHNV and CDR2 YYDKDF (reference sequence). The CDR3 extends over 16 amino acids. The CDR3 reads CATSTDGLGSEAERYF. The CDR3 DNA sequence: TGTGCCACCAGCACGGATGGCCTAGGGTCGGAGGCAGAGCGGTACTTC.